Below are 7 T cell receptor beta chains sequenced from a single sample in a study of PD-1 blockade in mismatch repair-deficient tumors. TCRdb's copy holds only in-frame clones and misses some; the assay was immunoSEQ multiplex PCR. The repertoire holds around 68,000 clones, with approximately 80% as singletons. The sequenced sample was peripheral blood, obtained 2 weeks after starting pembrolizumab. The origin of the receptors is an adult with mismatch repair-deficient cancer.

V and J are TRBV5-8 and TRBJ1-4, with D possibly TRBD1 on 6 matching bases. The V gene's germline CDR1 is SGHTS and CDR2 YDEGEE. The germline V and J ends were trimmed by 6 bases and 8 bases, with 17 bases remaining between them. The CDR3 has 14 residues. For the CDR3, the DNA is TGTGCCAGCACCCCTCAGGGGCTCGGAGAAAAACTGTTTTTT. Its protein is CASTPQGLGEKLFF.

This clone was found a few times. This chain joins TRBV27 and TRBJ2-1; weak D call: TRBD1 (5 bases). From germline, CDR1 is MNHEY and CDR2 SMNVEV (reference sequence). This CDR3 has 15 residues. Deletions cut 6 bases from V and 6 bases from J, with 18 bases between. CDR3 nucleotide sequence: TGTGCCAGCAGCCTAGGGGCGTCCTACCCCAATGAGCAGTTCTTC. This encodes CASSLGASYPNEQFF.

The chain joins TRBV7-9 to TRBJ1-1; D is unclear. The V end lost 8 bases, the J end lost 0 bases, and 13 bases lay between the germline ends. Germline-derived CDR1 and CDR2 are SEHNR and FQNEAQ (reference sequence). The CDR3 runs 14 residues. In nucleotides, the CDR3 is TGTGCCAGCGAGGCGGGAACTCTGAACACTGAAGCTTTCTTT. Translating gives CASEAGTLNTEAFF.

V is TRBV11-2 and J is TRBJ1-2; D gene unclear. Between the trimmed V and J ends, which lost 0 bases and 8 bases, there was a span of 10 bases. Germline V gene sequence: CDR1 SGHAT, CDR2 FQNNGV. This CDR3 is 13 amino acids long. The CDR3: CASSLERAGGYTF. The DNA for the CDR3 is TGTGCCAGCAGCTTAGAGAGGGCGGGCGGCTACACCTTC.

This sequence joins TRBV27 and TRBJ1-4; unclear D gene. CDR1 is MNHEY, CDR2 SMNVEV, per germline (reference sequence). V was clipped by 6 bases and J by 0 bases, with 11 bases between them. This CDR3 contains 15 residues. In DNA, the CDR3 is TGTGCCAGCAGGCCCCACGGTGCAACTAATGAAAAACTGTTTTTT. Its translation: CASRPHGATNEKLFF.

DNA of the CDR3: TGCGCCAGCAGCCAAGGGTCAGTAGGAGTAGATACGCAGTATTTT. Translated, it gives CASSQGSVGVDTQYF. The chain uses TRBV4-3 and TRBJ2-3; the D is unclear. The CDR3 has 15 amino acids. Germline V CDR1 and CDR2: LGHNA, YSLEER. Trimming took off 1 base at V and 5 bases at J, with 13 bases between the two ends.

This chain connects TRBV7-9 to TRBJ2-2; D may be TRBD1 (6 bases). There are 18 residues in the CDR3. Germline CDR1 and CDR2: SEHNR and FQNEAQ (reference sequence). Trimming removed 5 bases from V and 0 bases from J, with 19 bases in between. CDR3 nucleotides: TGTGCCAGCAGCACGTCAGGGGAGAGGACAGCGAACACCGGGGAGCTGTTTTTT. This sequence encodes CASSTSGERTANTGELFF.